The rows below give T cell receptor beta chains drawn from one sample of a study of tumor and adjacent non-tumor tissue in lung cancer. TCRdb itself ran the multiplex PCR reads through MiXCR, one entry per CDR3 protein. The sample has 68,000 or so distinct CDR3 sequences; about three fifths are singletons. Sequenced input: lung tumor tissue. The receptor source for this set is a man aged 45-60 years with non-small cell lung cancer. Each CDR3 is given with its conserved first and last residue. D genes are given only for firm matches. Size values are once, few and many counts, or a class for expanded clones, and some rows have none.

v_call	j_call	d_call	clone_size	cdr3_aa	cdr3_nt
TRBV29-1	TRBJ2-3	TRBD2	many	CSVVGGATDTQYF	TGCAGCGTTGTCGGGGGGGCCACAGATACGCAGTATTTT
TRBV7-2	TRBJ2-7	NA	few	CASSPGNYEQYF	TGTGCCAGCAGCCCAGGGAACTACGAGCAGTACTTC
TRBV28	TRBJ2-6	NA	many	CASYNSGANVLTF	TGTGCCAGCTATAACTCTGGGGCCAACGTCCTGACTTTC
TRBV28	TRBJ2-7	TRBD2	NA	CASRTSGVKFEQYF	TGTGCCAGCCGTACTAGCGGGGTAAAGTTCGAGCAGTACTTC
TRBV30	TRBJ2-2	NA	NA	CAWSGKTRGGELFF	TGTGCCTGGTCAGGGAAGACCCGCGGCGGGGAGCTGTTTTTT
TRBV12-3/TRBV12-4	TRBJ2-3	NA	NA	CASSATRDTKYF	TGTGCCAGCAGTGCCACAAGAGATACGAAGTATTTT
TRBV11-2	TRBJ2-5	NA	few	CASSSPPGGNRIGETQYF	TGTGCCAGCAGCTCCCCACCCGGCGGGAACCGGATCGGGGAGACCCAGTACTTC
TRBV5-1	TRBJ2-1	NA	NA	CASSLAGASSYNEQFF	TGCGCCAGCAGCTTGGCAGGGGCTAGCTCCTACAATGAGCAGTTCTTC
TRBV20-1	TRBJ2-1	TRBD1	NA	CNARAPGQGTGSSYNEQFF	TGCAATGCTAGAGCACCGGGACAGGGGACTGGGAGCTCCTACAATGAGCAGTTCTTC
TRBV29-1	TRBJ2-1	TRBD2	many	CSADGGGYNEQFF	TGCAGCGCAGACGGGGGGGGCTACAATGAGCAGTTCTTC
TRBV10-1	TRBJ1-5	NA	NA	CASSSNNQPQHF	TGTGCCAGCAGTAGTAACAATCAGCCCCAGCATTTT
TRBV5-1	TRBJ1-1	NA	NA	CASSLGSRGAMSTEAFF	TGCGCCAGCAGCTTGGGATCCAGGGGCGCCATGAGCACTGAAGCTTTCTTT
TRBV11-3	TRBJ2-2	NA	NA	CASSPNMLGGELFF	TGCGCCAGCAGCCCCAACATGCTGGGCGGGGAGCTGTTTTTC
TRBV7-9	TRBJ1-1	NA	many	CASSPGQGRETEAFF	TGTGCCAGCTCCCCCGGCCAAGGGAGGGAAACTGAAGCTTTCTTT
TRBV6-1	TRBJ1-6	NA	NA	CASSADPYNPPLHF	TGTGCCAGCAGTGCGGATCCGTATAATCCACCCCTCCACTTT
TRBV28	TRBJ2-1	NA	NA	CVSSFARKGVEVQFF	TGTGTCAGCAGTTTCGCCAGGAAAGGGGTTGAGGTGCAGTTCTTC
TRBV24-1	TRBJ2-1	TRBD1	NA	CATSEPGTGLLNEQFF	TGTGCCACCAGTGAGCCCGGGACAGGGTTACTCAACGAGCAGTTCTTC
TRBV28	TRBJ1-3	NA	NA	CASSLSGTFFSSGNAIYF	TGTGCCAGCAGTTTAAGTGGGACTTTTTTTAGCTCTGGAAACGCCATATATTTT
TRBV6-5	TRBJ1-5	NA	many	CASSPGFDQPQHF	TGTGCCAGCAGCCCAGGGTTTGATCAGCCCCAGCATTTT
TRBV6-1	TRBJ1-2	TRBD1	NA	CASGEVLTGIGYTF	TGTGCAAGCGGGGAAGTATTGACAGGGATCGGCTACACCTTC
TRBV20-1	TRBJ2-3	TRBD1	NA	CSARPDRADTQYF	TGCAGTGCTAGACCAGACAGGGCAGATACGCAGTATTTT
TRBV24-1	TRBJ1-5	NA	few	CATSRQASNQPQHF	TGTGCCACCTCTAGACAGGCTAGCAATCAGCCCCAGCATTTT
TRBV6-5	TRBJ2-1	TRBD2	NA	CASSYSATSGDNEQFF	TGCGCCAGCAGTTACTCGGCTACTAGCGGTGACAATGAGCAGTTCTTC
TRBV28	TRBJ1-4	TRBD1	NA	CASRGTGVTNGKLFF	TGTGCCAGCCGAGGGACAGGGGTAACTAATGGAAAACTGTTTTTT
TRBV20-1	TRBJ2-1	TRBD2	many	CSAAGVGYNEQFF	TGCAGTGCTGCGGGGGTAGGCTACAATGAGCAGTTCTTC
TRBV14	TRBJ2-3	TRBD2	NA	CASSQRGLVGTDTHYF	TGTGCCAGCAGCCAGCGGGGGTTGGTCGGCACAGATACGCATTATTTT
TRBV7-9	TRBJ2-2	TRBD2	few	CASSRTSASNTGELFF	TGTGCCAGCAGCCGTACTAGCGCCTCGAACACCGGGGAGCTGTTTTTT
TRBV5-5	TRBJ1-6	NA	many	CASSTVQASPLHF	TGTGCCAGCAGCACAGTACAAGCCTCACCCCTCCACTTT
TRBV4-2	TRBJ2-7	NA	NA	CASSNRDHTYEQYF	TGTGCCAGCAGCAACCGGGACCATACCTACGAGCAGTACTTC
TRBV12-3/TRBV12-4	TRBJ2-3	TRBD2	many	CASTDHSGGPEPDTQYF	TGTGCCAGCACCGATCATAGCGGGGGGCCCGAGCCAGATACGCAGTATTTT
TRBV14	TRBJ2-3	NA	few	CASKFTSTDTQYF	TGTGCCAGCAAGTTTACTAGCACAGATACGCAGTATTTT
TRBV12-3/TRBV12-4	TRBJ2-2	NA	few	CTSSLDWKTGELFF	TGTACCAGCAGTCTAGACTGGAAAACCGGGGAGCTGTTTTTT
TRBV20-1	TRBJ1-2	TRBD1	few	CSVFDRAGYGYTF	TGCAGTGTCTTCGACAGGGCGGGGTATGGCTACACCTTC
TRBV5-1	TRBJ2-2	TRBD2	NA	CASSLAAGPGGGELLF	TGCGCCAGCAGCTTGGCCGCGGGACCCGGCGGGGGGGAGCTGCTTTTT
TRBV6-1	TRBJ1-5	NA	NA	CASMGGAAGNQPQHF	TGTGCCAGCATGGGGGGGGCCGCGGGGAATCAGCCCCAGCATTTT
TRBV6-1	TRBJ2-3	NA	many	CASTSTPATDTQYF	TGTGCCAGCACCAGCACCCCCGCCACAGATACGCAGTATTTT
TRBV4-2	TRBJ2-1	TRBD1	NA	CANSQGEPQHEQFF	TGTGCCAACAGCCAGGGGGAACCCCAGCATGAGCAGTTCTTC
TRBV29-1	TRBJ2-1	NA	NA	CSVDDSSEKVNEQFF	TGCAGCGTAGACGACTCTAGCGAGAAAGTCAATGAGCAGTTCTTC
TRBV4-1	TRBJ2-2	NA	many	CASSQSGNTGELFF	TGCGCCAGCAGCCAAAGCGGGAACACCGGGGAGCTGTTTTTT
TRBV6-1	TRBJ2-6	NA	NA	CVSCPDSSGTNVLTF	TGTGTCAGCTGCCCAGACAGCTCTGGGACCAACGTCCTGACTTTC
TRBV6-6	TRBJ2-7	TRBD2	NA	CASKGTRSYEQYF	TGTGCCAGCAAGGGGACTAGATCCTACGAGCAGTATTTC
TRBV28	TRBJ2-2	NA	NA	CASSFAGIAEGPYTGELFF	TGTGCCAGCAGTTTCGCGGGAATAGCGGAAGGGCCCTACACCGGGGAGCTGTTTTTT
TRBV4-1	TRBJ2-7	NA	NA	CASSQALGTAYEEYF	TGCGCCAGCAGTCAAGCCCTTGGGACCGCCTACGAGGAGTACTTC
TRBV30	TRBJ1-1	NA	few	CAWKFSPGTEAFF	TGTGCCTGGAAATTTTCTCCGGGGACTGAAGCTTTCTTT